The entry below describes one TCR beta chain. It lacks a known antigen. Per-base qualities were not stored, and no clone one base away is much larger. This sample is part of a study of T cells in Graves' hyperthyroidism and ophthalmopathy (dated by TCRdb to 2018 to 2020). Background for the entire study: To identify distinguishing TCR V-J signatures, a discovery cohort of 95 to 100 patients was used, comprising some 45 with Graves' ophthalmopathy and some 60 with stable Graves' hyperthyroidism. Whether ophthalmopathy could be predicted prospectively was tested in an independent validation cohort made up of some 20 hyperthyroidism patients plus 17 patients who later progressed to ophthalmopathy. The approximately 98 discovery patients were randomly divided into training and test sets at a 7:3 ratio. In addition, the study compared T-cell repertoires in thyroid tissue and in blood from a handful of Graves' hyperthyroidism patients. Once sampling was done, hyperthyroidism patients were given methimazole at a starting dose of 30 mg daily, whereas ophthalmopathy patients were given high-dose intravenous methylprednisolone. According to the paper, TCR Vbeta CDR3 sequencing was carried out on 135 peripheral blood samples, which came from 40 to 45 ophthalmopathy, approximately 78 hyperthyroidism and approximately 17 progressor patients.

The TCR beta CDR3 regions were amplified from RNA transcripts. The TCR CDR3 was subjected to a first round of RT-PCR using the HTBI primer set and the Qiagen OneStep RT-PCR kit. Libraries were constructed in a second round of multiplex PCR, after which size selection and purification were carried out. Paired-end sequencing of the libraries was performed with 100 bp reads on an Illumina HiSeq2000. Turning to the authors' computational methods: SOAPnuke was used to process the raw data, with reads discarded if the reads contained adapters or uncalled bases, had a mean Phred below 15, or lacked an exact constant-primer or identifier match. COPE v1.2.5 was used to merge high-quality paired reads, and clonotypes were defined as unique nucleotide sequences. MiTCR v1.1 was used to align the clonotypes against IMGT TRBV, TRBD and TRBJ reference segments. Only V-J combinations with frequency above 0.0001, covering about 99% of repertoires, were analysed. A TCS score was defined as the ratio between F50 (clonal expansion) and ExV (chaos), using BLOSUM62-based TCRdist between CDR3 peptides within each V-J. Welch's t-statistics and random forest reduced 450 to 600 V-J features to 13, which were used in a naive Bayes classifier (R e1071). The Morisita-Horn index was used to measure how similar the thyroid and blood repertoires were. In TCRdb, the public reads were trimmed at Q25 with fastp and aligned with MiXCR, with productive beta chains retained. Rows matching on CDR3 protein sequence are summarized as one entry with the most common DNA and genes. The V and J calls and clone size come from TCRdb's table, not from the authors' own analysis. A total of approximately 500,000 distinct CDR3 sequences appear in this sample, about 43% of them only once. The ten largest clonotypes hold more than 7.5% of the sample.

General findings and caveats noted by the study authors: No statistical method was used to fix the sample size in advance, and group allocation was not hidden from the investigators. In cross-validation, a model built on a 13 V-J signature told ophthalmopathy apart from stable hyperthyroidism with about 90% sensitivity and around 83% specificity, and in testing the same model reached 80%/75%. In validation, progression to ophthalmopathy was predicted by the model with nearly 71% sensitivity and 72.22% specificity, a median of roughly six months before onset. Most expanded thyroid clonotypes (frequency above 0.001) were also detected in blood, a finding suggesting that blood repertoires may reflect thyroid immune responses.

Stable Graves' hyperthyroidism was defined as the absence of progression to ophthalmopathy over 18 months of follow-up. Hyperthyroidism patients were newly diagnosed, with disease duration under 2 months, and aged 18 to 65 years. Any patient with an uncontrolled infection, another autoimmune disease, pregnancy or lactation was excluded. Clinical symptoms, serum thyroxine and TRAb, thyroid ultrasound, and orbital computed tomography formed the basis for the diagnoses. Trizol reagent was used to extract total RNA, and RNA quality was then checked on an Agilent 2100 Bioanalyzer. Counted from cysteine to phenylalanine, this CDR3 has 14 amino acids. The kept DNA is CDR3 alone, 42 bases in frame from the first base. Per the germline V gene, SGHTA is the CDR1 and FQGNSA is the CDR2. V loses 2 bases of germline sequence and J loses 7 bases, and the interval between the two ends is 14 bases.

The receptor was isolated from a woman aged 18-35 years with Graves' hyperthyroidism. The receptor chain draws on TRBV7-2 and TRBJ1-1, with the D gene not confidently named. Sequenced sample: peripheral blood or thyroid tissue (not recorded which). The DNA sequence is TGTGCCAGCAGCTTAACATCGGGAACTAATGAAGCTTTCTTT. It specifies CASSLTSGTNEAFF. Reference TRBV7-2 and TRBJ1-1 genes cover what lies past the CDR3, so the full variable domain is GAGVSQSPSNKVTEKGKDVELRCDPISGHTALYWYRQSLGQGLEFLIYFQGNSAPDKSGLPSDRFSAERTGGSVSTLTIQRTQQEDSAVYLCASSLTSGTNEAFFGQGTRLTVV.